What follows is one TCR beta chain and its context. This CDR3 is 14 amino acids long. V lost 0 bases and J 1 base, leaving 9 bases between the germline ends. Looked up from germline, CDR1 is GTSNPN and CDR2 is SVGIG (reference sequence). This specimen belongs to a study of blood T cell repertoires in COVID-19. Study-wide background: Nucleic acid was either cDNA or gDNA, and it came from T cells, B-cell-depleted T cells, or PBMCs.

All enrollees were roughly 18 to 95 years old and from approximately 25 US areas. How the authors handled the data: Amplification of reference gene primers provided the estimated nucleated cell counts. Sequencing was performed with immunoSEQ multiplex PCR; in TCRdb, only in-frame clones are kept and a portion is missing. That table is the source of V, J and clone size, and D and trimming were worked out from the DNA. The repertoire holds 400,000 or so clones, with 90% as singletons. The rearrangement joins TRBV30 to TRBJ1-1, with D perhaps TRBD1 (5 bases). Sequencing input: PBMCs or T cells enriched from blood (not recorded which). The clonotype comes from a man younger than 35 who had recovered from COVID-19. The CDR3 DNA reads TGTGCCTGGAGTGTGGTGGGGGGGAACACTGAAGCTTTCTTT. It encodes CAWSVVGGNTEAFF.